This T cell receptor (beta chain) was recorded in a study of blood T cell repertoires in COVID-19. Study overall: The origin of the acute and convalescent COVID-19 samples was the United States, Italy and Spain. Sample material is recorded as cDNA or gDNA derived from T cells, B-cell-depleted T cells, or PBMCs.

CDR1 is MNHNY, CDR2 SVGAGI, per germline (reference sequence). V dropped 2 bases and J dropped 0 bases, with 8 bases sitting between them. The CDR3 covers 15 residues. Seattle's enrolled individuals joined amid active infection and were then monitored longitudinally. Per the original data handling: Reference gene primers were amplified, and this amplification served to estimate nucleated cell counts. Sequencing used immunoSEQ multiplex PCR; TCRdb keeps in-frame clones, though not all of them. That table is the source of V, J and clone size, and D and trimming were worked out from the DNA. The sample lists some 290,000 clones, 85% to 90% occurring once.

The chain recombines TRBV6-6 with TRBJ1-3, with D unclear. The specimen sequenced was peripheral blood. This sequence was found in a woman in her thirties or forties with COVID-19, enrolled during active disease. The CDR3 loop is CASSYGLPSGNTIYF. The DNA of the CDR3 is TGTGCCAGCAGTTACGGGCTCCCCTCTGGAAACACCATATATTTT.